The 22 T cell receptor beta chains below all came from one sample that was sequenced in a study of Ad26.COV2.S vaccination and SARS-CoV-2 variants. Profiling relied on immunoSEQ multiplex PCR, and the TCRdb table lists in-frame clones only, not all of them. The table records about 680,000 clones, roughly 90% of them present only once. The treatment here: roughly 18 received Ad26.COV2.S at low or high dose, single or two shots; 5 received placebo; per-sample allocation not given. At day 63 after the first vaccine or placebo injection, samples were drawn. The material was peripheral blood, obtained in a trial of Ad26.COV2.S vaccine versus placebo. These receptors originate from a person between 18 and 60 years old who received the Ad26.COV2.S COVID-19 vaccine or a placebo.

This sequence joins TRBV25-1 and TRBJ2-7, with TRBD2 matching over 8 bases. Germline CDR1 reads MGHDK; CDR2 reads SYGVNS. The CDR3 has 14 residues. With 5 bases clipped from V and 0 bases from J, the junction kept 3 bases outside the gene matches. CDR3 amino acids: CASSMAGGSYEQYF. Here the CDR3 DNA reads TGTGCCAGCAGTATGGCGGGAGGCTCCTACGAGCAGTACTTC.

This clone was recorded once. Distinct nucleotide sequences in the sample also encode this CDR3. The genes are TRBV7-2 and TRBJ2-5; 7 bases align to TRBD2. CDR1 is SGHTA and CDR2 is FQGNSA in the germline V gene. The CDR3 has 14 residues. Losses at the gene ends were 1 base for V and 1 base for J; bases not matched to a gene: 0. CDR3 region: CASSLGGSQETQYF. DNA for the CDR3: TGTGCCAGCAGCTTAGGCGGGAGCCAAGAGACCCAGTACTTC. Complete variable domain (other parts from reference TRBV7-2 and TRBJ2-5): GAGVSQSPSNKVTEKGKDVELRCDPISGHTALYWYRQSLGQGLEFLIYFQGNSAPDKSGLPSDRFSAERTGGSVSTLTIQRTQQEDSAVYLCASSLGGSQETQYFGPGTRLLVL.

The sample holds one count of this clone. V and J are TRBV5-4 and TRBJ2-1, with 9 bases fitting TRBD2. Germline V gene sequence: CDR1 SGHNT, CDR2 YYREEE (reference sequence). The J segment lost 3 bases and the V segment lost 4 bases, leaving 14 bases of the junction unmatched. The CDR3 totals 18 residues. CDR3 nucleotide sequence: TGTGCCAGCAGCCCTATGTTTAGCGGGAGAGGGGGCTACAATGAGCAGTTCTTC. It codes for CASSPMFSGRGGYNEQFF.

The gene calls are TRBV19 and TRBJ2-3, with D maybe TRBD2 (5 bases). Trimming took off 4 bases at V and 2 bases at J, with 10 bases between the two ends. The CDR3 totals 14 residues. Germline assignment: CDR1 LNHDA and CDR2 SQIVND (reference sequence). The CDR3 nucleotides read TGTGCCAGTAGTACGAGCGGACTCACAGATACGCAGTATTTT. Residues: CASSTSGLTDTQYF.

The chain combines TRBV24-1 with TRBJ2-2; TRBD1 agrees at 7 bases. Germline CDR1 is KGHDR and CDR2 is SFDVKD. The V segment lost 5 bases and the J segment 6 bases; nucleotides outside the gene matches: 8. The length of the CDR3 is 15 residues. The CDR3 loop is CATSGVGGAAGELFF. CDR3 DNA sequence: TGTGCCACCAGTGGAGTAGGGGGCGCGGCCGGGGAGCTGTTTTTT.

The chain is built from TRBV5-6 and TRBJ2-2, with 9 nucleotides matching TRBD2. The V segment lost 0 bases and the J segment 6 bases; nucleotides outside the gene matches: 6. The CDR3 has 16 amino acids. The germline CDR1 and CDR2 sequences are SGHDT and YYEEEE. CDR3 sequence reads: CASSLALAGRPGELFF. The CDR3 nucleotides read TGTGCCAGCAGCTTGGCTCTAGCGGGGAGACCCGGGGAGCTGTTTTTT.

The DNA for the CDR3 is TGTGCCAGCAGCTTGTTGGGGGGTACGTCCGTCTATGGCTACACCTTC. Its protein product is CASSLLGGTSVYGYTF. The chain employs TRBV5-6 and TRBJ1-2; the D gene is possibly TRBD1 (5 bases). Deletions cut 1 base from V and 4 bases from J, with 17 bases between. CDR1 SGHDT and CDR2 YYEEEE come from the germline V gene. The CDR3 loop spans 16 amino acids.

Note on this clone: The sample contains more than one DNA sequence encoding this CDR3. The chain has TRBV20-1 and TRBJ2-5; D not resolved. The CDR3 runs 11 residues. V was cut by 6 bases and J by 3 bases, with 8 bases left in between. Per germline, CDR1 DFQATT and CDR2 SNEGSKA (reference sequence). The CDR3 DNA follows: TGCAGTGCCCCCCCAAAAGAGACCCAGTACTTC. This gives the protein CSAPPKETQYF.

The V call is TRBV7-2, the J call TRBJ2-7, with D tentatively TRBD1 or TRBD2 (6 bases each). The CDR3 is 14 residues long. Germline V gives CDR1 SGHTA, CDR2 FQGNSA. Trimming stripped 2 bases from V and 4 bases from J, with 12 bases between. The CDR3 reads CASSLMGGLYEQYF. The CDR3 DNA sequence: TGTGCCAGCAGCTTAATGGGGGGCCTGTACGAGCAGTACTTC.

This chain uses TRBV19 with TRBJ2-7; TRBD1 aligns across 9 bases. The CDR3 loop spans 13 amino acids. CDR1 and CDR2 (germline): LNHDA, SQIVND (reference sequence). With 5 bases clipped from V and 7 bases from J, the junction kept 6 bases outside the gene matches. This CDR3 reads CASSWDRVQEQYF. CDR3 DNA: TGTGCCAGTAGTTGGGACAGGGTACAAGAGCAGTACTTC.

The J gene is TRBJ1-4, the V gene TRBV7-6; TRBD1 matches at 8 bases. From germline, CDR1 is SGHVS and CDR2 FNYEAQ. The V segment lost 5 bases and the J segment 5 bases; nucleotides outside the gene matches: 13. CDR3 length equals 17 residues. CDR3 DNA sequence: TGTGCCAGCAGCCCCATAGGTGGACAGGGCAAAAATGAAAAACTGTTTTTT. It encodes CASSPIGGQGKNEKLFF.

This chain connects TRBV19 to TRBJ2-1; 8 nucleotides agree with TRBD2. V was pared by 6 bases and J by 4 bases, with 8 bases of the junction left unmatched. Germline CDR1 and CDR2: LNHDA and SQIVND (reference sequence). There are 15 residues in the CDR3. Here the CDR3 reads CASSLLAEQYNEQFF. In nucleotides, the CDR3 is TGTGCCAGTAGCCTACTAGCGGAACAATACAATGAGCAGTTCTTC.

The V call is TRBV27, the J call TRBJ2-1; 12 bases line up with TRBD2. The V gene end was trimmed by 5 bases and the J gene end by 6 bases; junction bases not matched to a gene: 5. The germline V gene has CDR1 MNHEY and CDR2 SMNVEV (reference sequence). CDR3 length: 15 amino acids. The CDR3 protein is CASSMGLAGPNEQFF. CDR3 nucleotides: TGTGCCAGCAGTATGGGACTAGCGGGCCCCAATGAGCAGTTCTTC.

The J gene is TRBJ1-5, the V gene TRBV19, with a tentative D call TRBD1 (5 bases). Trimming took 5 bases from V and 2 from J, leaving 16 bases between them. The germline V gene encodes CDR1 LNHDA and CDR2 SQIVND (reference sequence). The CDR3 is 16 amino acids. This chain's CDR3 is CASSAYSQGGNQPQHF. The CDR3 region has the DNA TGTGCCAGTAGTGCCTATAGCCAGGGTGGCAATCAGCCCCAGCATTTT.

In regard to this clone: This specimen includes other DNA sequences encoding the same CDR3. The rearrangement links TRBV5-1 to TRBJ2-1, with 10 bases aligning to TRBD2. Germline V lookup: CDR1 SGHRS, CDR2 YFSETQ. Germline trimming cut 7 bases from V and 4 bases from J; bases unmatched to any gene: 5. This CDR3 has 14 amino acids. The CDR3: CASGWTSGYNEQFF. The CDR3 DNA follows: TGCGCCAGCGGGTGGACTAGCGGTTACAATGAGCAGTTCTTC.

For the CDR3, the DNA is TGCGCCAGCAGCCAACTTTGGGACAACAGCAATCAGCCCCAGCATTTT. Amino acids: CASSQLWDNSNQPQHF. The V and J genes are TRBV4-1 and TRBJ1-5; D may be TRBD1 (6 bases). CDR1 is MGHRA and CDR2 is YSYEKL in the germline V gene. This CDR3 has 16 amino acids. V lost 2 bases and J lost 1, with 12 bases in between.

The J gene is TRBJ1-4, the V gene TRBV5-4, with D uncertain. The germline CDR1 and CDR2 sequences are SGHNT and YYREEE (reference sequence). With 4 bases removed from V and 8 bases from J, the gap between germline ends came to 6 bases. The CDR3 sequence is 11 residues long. This chain's CDR3 is CASSVGEKLFF. DNA of the CDR3: TGTGCCAGCAGCGTCGGAGAAAAACTGTTTTTT.

The V gene is TRBV5-8, the J gene TRBJ2-5, with TRBD1 identical over 9 bases. This CDR3 comprises 16 residues. Germline loops: CDR1 SGHTS, CDR2 YDEGEE. J lost 4 bases, V lost 0 bases, and 7 bases had no gene match. The CDR3 is CASSLARTGEGETQYF. CDR3 DNA sequence: TGTGCCAGCAGCTTGGCGAGGACAGGGGAGGGAGAGACCCAGTACTTC.

V and J are TRBV6-6 and TRBJ1-1; perhaps TRBD1 as D (6 bases). Germline loops: CDR1 MNHNY, CDR2 SVGAGI (reference sequence). The CDR3 extends over 15 amino acids. V dropped 0 bases and J dropped 11 bases, with 19 bases sitting between them. Written as DNA, the CDR3 is TGTGCCAGCAGTTACTCCCCGGACAGTGGATCCGTGGCTTTCTTT. Amino acid sequence: CASSYSPDSGSVAFF.

The CDR3 coding sequence is TGTGCCAGTAGTGGGTGGACCTCCTACAATGAGCAGTTCTTC. Encoded protein: CASSGWTSYNEQFF. This chain uses TRBV19 with TRBJ2-1; no reliable D call. The CDR3 sequence is 14 residues long. Trimming removed 5 bases from V and 0 bases from J, with 8 bases in between. Looked up from germline, CDR1 is LNHDA and CDR2 is SQIVND (reference sequence).

This chain connects TRBV9 to TRBJ2-6; D gene uncertain. The CDR3 has 21 residues. V was cut by 4 bases and J by 0 bases, with 26 bases left in between. Looked up from germline, CDR1 is SGDLS and CDR2 is YYNGEE. In DNA, the CDR3 is TGTGCCAGCAGCATACAACGGGCCGCGGAAGGCAAGAGCTCTGGGGCCAACGTCCTGACTTTC. The encoded protein is CASSIQRAAEGKSSGANVLTF.

The chain employs TRBV19 and TRBJ1-1; D is unclear. Germline V CDR1 and CDR2: LNHDA, SQIVND (reference sequence). The V gene lost 1 base and the J gene lost 5 bases, with 8 bases spanning the gap. The CDR3 loop spans 13 amino acids. The CDR3 sequence: CASSIVAQTEAFF. CDR3 in DNA: TGTGCCAGTAGTATAGTGGCCCAAACTGAAGCTTTCTTT.